These T cell receptor beta chains were read from a single sample in a study of T cells in Graves' hyperthyroidism and ophthalmopathy. TCRdb ran MiXCR on the multiplex PCR reads and lists one entry per CDR3 protein. The sample carries hundreds of thousands of distinct CDR3 sequences, under 25% recorded once. The sample comprised blood. The origin of the receptors is a man aged 30-40 years with Graves' ophthalmopathy. Both conserved end residues are part of each CDR3. Each record gives: CDR3 protein, CDR3 DNA, J gene, V gene, D gene, clone size. The D gene is left open where the match is weak. Clone sizes are given selectively: once, few, many, or a class where the clone is expanded.

cdr3_aa: CASSDLFRGQGMNTEAFF
cdr3_nt: TGTGCCAGCAGTGATTTGTTCCGGGGACAGGGTATGAACACTGAAGCTTTCTTT
j_call: TRBJ1-1
v_call: TRBV2
d_call: TRBD1
clone_size: many

cdr3_aa: CASSLYKGAHEQFF
cdr3_nt: TGTGCCAGCAGCTTATATAAGGGGGCGCATGAGCAGTTCTTC
j_call: TRBJ2-1
v_call: TRBV5-4
d_call: TRBD1
clone_size: NA

cdr3_aa: CSASSQGAAEAFF
cdr3_nt: TGCAGTGCTAGTAGTCAGGGGGCCGCTGAAGCTTTCTTT
j_call: TRBJ1-1
v_call: TRBV20-1
d_call: TRBD1
clone_size: NA

cdr3_aa: CASSPDLPDTQYF
cdr3_nt: TGTGCCAGCAGCCCCGACCTACCCGATACGCAGTATTTT
j_call: TRBJ2-3
v_call: TRBV7-2
d_call: NA
clone_size: many

cdr3_aa: CASSLGLAALSYEQYF
cdr3_nt: TGTGCCAGCAGCTTAGGGCTAGCGGCACTCTCCTACGAGCAGTACTTC
j_call: TRBJ2-7
v_call: TRBV7-2
d_call: TRBD2
clone_size: many

cdr3_aa: CASSDNYSGNTIYF
cdr3_nt: TGTGCCAGCAGTGATAATTACTCTGGAAACACCATATATTTT
j_call: TRBJ1-3
v_call: TRBV2
d_call: NA
clone_size: few

cdr3_aa: CASGYPLSETQYF
cdr3_nt: TGTGCCAGCGGCTATCCTTTGTCCGAGACCCAGTACTTC
j_call: TRBJ2-5
v_call: TRBV27
d_call: NA
clone_size: NA

cdr3_aa: CASSQEGWGNQPQHF
cdr3_nt: TGCGCCAGCAGCCAAGAGGGGTGGGGCAATCAGCCCCAGCATTTT
j_call: TRBJ1-5
v_call: TRBV4-1
d_call: NA
clone_size: few

cdr3_aa: CASSSFAGGRPNEQFF
cdr3_nt: TGTGCCAGCAGTTCCTTCGCCGGCGGGAGACCGAATGAGCAGTTCTTC
j_call: TRBJ2-1
v_call: TRBV11-2
d_call: TRBD2
clone_size: NA

cdr3_aa: CSVPGQGRANEQFF
cdr3_nt: TGCAGCGTCCCCGGACAGGGGCGGGCAAATGAGCAGTTCTTC
j_call: TRBJ2-1
v_call: TRBV29-1
d_call: TRBD1
clone_size: few

cdr3_aa: CASSEGGGYRYTF
cdr3_nt: TGTGCCAGCAGTGAAGGAGGGGGCTATCGCTACACCTTC
j_call: TRBJ1-2
v_call: TRBV6-1
d_call: TRBD1
clone_size: few

cdr3_aa: CASGGGTGLDEQYF
cdr3_nt: TGTGCCAGCGGGGGTGGGACAGGGCTCGACGAGCAGTACTTC
j_call: TRBJ2-7
v_call: TRBV6-1
d_call: TRBD1
clone_size: many

cdr3_aa: CASSPRTGASEEQYF
cdr3_nt: TGTGCCAGCTCACCACGGACAGGAGCCTCCGAGGAGCAGTACTTC
j_call: TRBJ2-7
v_call: TRBV18
d_call: TRBD1
clone_size: many

cdr3_aa: CATSDPRAGETQYF
cdr3_nt: TGTGCCACCAGTGATCCCCGGGCGGGCGAGACCCAGTACTTC
j_call: TRBJ2-5
v_call: TRBV24-1
d_call: NA
clone_size: few

cdr3_aa: CASSLRLPGQGGSNTEAFF
cdr3_nt: TGTGCCAGCAGTTTAAGACTCCCGGGACAAGGAGGGTCGAACACTGAAGCTTTCTTT
j_call: TRBJ1-1
v_call: TRBV27
d_call: NA
clone_size: many

cdr3_aa: CASSPSSSGNTEAFF
cdr3_nt: TGCGCCAGCAGCCCCTCCTCCTCAGGGAACACTGAAGCTTTCTTT
j_call: TRBJ1-1
v_call: TRBV5-1
d_call: NA
clone_size: NA

cdr3_aa: CSASLAGGVSEQFF
cdr3_nt: TGCAGTGCTAGTCTGGCGGGAGGTGTCAGTGAGCAGTTCTTC
j_call: TRBJ2-1
v_call: TRBV20-1
d_call: TRBD2
clone_size: few

cdr3_aa: CASSIDEKLFF
cdr3_nt: TGTGCCAGCAGTATAGATGAAAAACTGTTTTTT
j_call: TRBJ1-4
v_call: TRBV28
d_call: NA
clone_size: NA

cdr3_aa: CASSLVPGDGTQYF
cdr3_nt: TGTGCCAGCAGTTTAGTACCCGGGGACGGGACCCAGTACTTC
j_call: TRBJ2-5
v_call: TRBV12-3/TRBV12-4
d_call: NA
clone_size: NA

cdr3_aa: CASRLQGVSEQYF
cdr3_nt: TGTGCCAGCAGACTACAGGGGGTGAGTGAGCAGTACTTC
j_call: TRBJ2-7
v_call: TRBV14
d_call: TRBD1
clone_size: few

cdr3_aa: CSARVPGEGFPYEQYF
cdr3_nt: TGCAGTGCTAGAGTCCCGGGAGAGGGATTCCCCTACGAGCAGTACTTC
j_call: TRBJ2-7
v_call: TRBV20-1
d_call: NA
clone_size: many

cdr3_aa: CSAYKRSDTQYF
cdr3_nt: TGCAGTGCCTATAAGAGGTCAGATACGCAGTATTTT
j_call: TRBJ2-3
v_call: TRBV20-1
d_call: NA
clone_size: many

cdr3_aa: CASSSPGGGGNYGYTF
cdr3_nt: TGTGCCAGCAGCTCCCCAGGTGGGGGGGGAAACTATGGCTACACCTTC
j_call: TRBJ1-2
v_call: TRBV7-9
d_call: NA
clone_size: NA

cdr3_aa: CASSGVELAEAFF
cdr3_nt: TGTGCCAGCAGCGGTGTAGAGCTGGCTGAAGCTTTCTTT
j_call: TRBJ1-1
v_call: TRBV4-2
d_call: NA
clone_size: NA

cdr3_aa: CASSPGTSGSTEQFF
cdr3_nt: TGTGCCAGCTCACCCGGGACTAGCGGGAGTACTGAGCAGTTCTTC
j_call: TRBJ2-1
v_call: TRBV18
d_call: TRBD2
clone_size: few

cdr3_aa: CASSPQSNEQYF
cdr3_nt: TGTGCCAGCAGCCCTCAGTCCAACGAGCAGTACTTC
j_call: TRBJ2-7
v_call: TRBV7-9
d_call: NA
clone_size: few

cdr3_aa: CASSTQGDETYNEQFF
cdr3_nt: TGTGCCAGCAGTACACAGGGGGATGAAACCTACAATGAGCAGTTCTTC
j_call: TRBJ2-1
v_call: TRBV28
d_call: TRBD1
clone_size: many

cdr3_aa: CASSFPGTVEGYTF
cdr3_nt: TGCGCCAGCAGCTTTCCCGGGACAGTGGAAGGCTACACCTTC
j_call: TRBJ1-2
v_call: TRBV5-1
d_call: TRBD1
clone_size: NA

cdr3_aa: CSVRTSGTTYEQYF
cdr3_nt: TGCAGCGTTCGGACTAGCGGGACCACCTACGAGCAGTACTTC
j_call: TRBJ2-7
v_call: TRBV29-1
d_call: TRBD2
clone_size: many

cdr3_aa: CASSLGPTGQPQHF
cdr3_nt: TGTGCCAGCAGCTTGGGGCCTACGGGGCAGCCCCAGCATTTT
j_call: TRBJ1-5
v_call: TRBV5-6
d_call: NA
clone_size: few

cdr3_aa: CASSLRTAPGVSGGYTF
cdr3_nt: TGTGCCAGCAGCCTCCGGACAGCTCCGGGGGTTTCGGGTGGCTACACCTTC
j_call: TRBJ1-2
v_call: TRBV7-9
d_call: NA
clone_size: NA

cdr3_aa: CASSYSGQSFGSPLHF
cdr3_nt: TGTGCCAGCAGTTACTCGGGACAGTCCTTTGGTTCACCCCTCCACTTT
j_call: TRBJ1-6
v_call: TRBV6-2/TRBV6-3
d_call: TRBD1
clone_size: NA

cdr3_aa: CASMGSGEQYF
cdr3_nt: TGTGCCAGTATGGGAAGCGGCGAGCAGTACTTC
j_call: TRBJ2-7
v_call: TRBV19
d_call: NA
clone_size: few

cdr3_aa: CATTDDRDANEKLFF
cdr3_nt: TGTGCCACCACGGACGACAGGGATGCTAATGAAAAACTGTTTTTT
j_call: TRBJ1-4
v_call: TRBV15
d_call: TRBD1
clone_size: few

cdr3_aa: CASRVGQVLGQQYF
cdr3_nt: TGTGCCAGCAGGGTTGGACAGGTCTTAGGGCAGCAGTACTTC
j_call: TRBJ2-7
v_call: TRBV28
d_call: TRBD1
clone_size: few

cdr3_aa: CATGTSGGDTQYF
cdr3_nt: TGTGCCACCGGGACTTCCGGGGGAGATACGCAGTATTTT
j_call: TRBJ2-3
v_call: TRBV10-3
d_call: NA
clone_size: few

cdr3_aa: CASSRPGGELFF
cdr3_nt: TGTGCCAGCAGCCGCCCGGGCGGGGAGCTGTTTTTT
j_call: TRBJ2-2
v_call: TRBV7-2
d_call: NA
clone_size: many

cdr3_aa: CASSPDSSVAETQYF
cdr3_nt: TGTGCCAGCAGTCCGGACTCTAGCGTCGCAGAGACCCAGTACTTC
j_call: TRBJ2-5
v_call: TRBV6-1
d_call: NA
clone_size: NA

cdr3_aa: CASSYGQVAYEQYF
cdr3_nt: TGTGCCAGCAGCTACGGACAGGTCGCCTACGAGCAGTACTTC
j_call: TRBJ2-7
v_call: TRBV27
d_call: TRBD1
clone_size: NA

cdr3_aa: CASSAAGQGTYGYTF
cdr3_nt: TGTGCCAGCTCAGCGGCGGGACAGGGGACCTATGGCTACACCTTC
j_call: TRBJ1-2
v_call: TRBV18
d_call: TRBD1
clone_size: many

cdr3_aa: CASSLERGRNEQYF
cdr3_nt: TGTGCCAGCAGCTTAGAAAGGGGGCGGAACGAGCAGTACTTC
j_call: TRBJ2-7
v_call: TRBV7-9
d_call: TRBD1
clone_size: few

cdr3_aa: CASSLDLAGPDTQYF
cdr3_nt: TGTGCCAGCAGCTTAGACCTAGCAGGGCCAGATACGCAGTATTTT
j_call: TRBJ2-3
v_call: TRBV7-3
d_call: NA
clone_size: many

cdr3_aa: CATSDTTSGPDTQYF
cdr3_nt: TGTGCCACCAGTGATACGACTAGCGGTCCAGATACGCAGTATTTT
j_call: TRBJ2-3
v_call: TRBV24-1
d_call: TRBD2
clone_size: NA

cdr3_aa: CASSQLRTDGQETQYF
cdr3_nt: TGTGCCAGCAGCCAATTGAGGACTGATGGCCAAGAGACCCAGTACTTC
j_call: TRBJ2-5
v_call: TRBV3-1
d_call: NA
clone_size: many

cdr3_aa: CASSQLAGVGGEQFF
cdr3_nt: TGTGCCAGCAGCCAACTAGCGGGAGTAGGTGGTGAGCAGTTCTTC
j_call: TRBJ2-1
v_call: TRBV14
d_call: TRBD2
clone_size: few

cdr3_aa: CASSEMTGLELEKLFF
cdr3_nt: TGTGCCAGCAGTGAGATGACAGGGTTGGAGCTCGAAAAACTGTTTTTT
j_call: TRBJ1-4
v_call: TRBV6-1
d_call: TRBD1
clone_size: NA

cdr3_aa: CSAFRASGSTDTQYF
cdr3_nt: TGCAGTGCTTTTAGGGCGAGCGGCAGCACAGATACGCAGTATTTT
j_call: TRBJ2-3
v_call: TRBV20-1
d_call: NA
clone_size: few

cdr3_aa: CASSLCLEREGASSYNEQFF
cdr3_nt: TGTGCCAGCAGCTTATGTTTGGAGCGGGAGGGGGCGAGCTCCTACAATGAGCAGTTCTTC
j_call: TRBJ2-1
v_call: TRBV7-3
d_call: TRBD2
clone_size: few